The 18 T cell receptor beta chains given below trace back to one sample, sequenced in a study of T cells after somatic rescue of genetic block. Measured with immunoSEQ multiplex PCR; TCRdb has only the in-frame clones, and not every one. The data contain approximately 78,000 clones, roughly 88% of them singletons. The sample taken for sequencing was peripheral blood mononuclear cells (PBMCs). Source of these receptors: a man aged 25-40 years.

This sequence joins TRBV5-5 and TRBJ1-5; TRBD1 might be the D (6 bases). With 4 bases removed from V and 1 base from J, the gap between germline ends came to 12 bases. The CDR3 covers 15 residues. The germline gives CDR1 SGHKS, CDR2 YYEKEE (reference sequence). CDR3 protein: CASSQGQPSNQPQHF. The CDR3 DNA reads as TGTGCCAGCAGCCAGGGGCAGCCAAGCAATCAGCCCCAGCATTTT.

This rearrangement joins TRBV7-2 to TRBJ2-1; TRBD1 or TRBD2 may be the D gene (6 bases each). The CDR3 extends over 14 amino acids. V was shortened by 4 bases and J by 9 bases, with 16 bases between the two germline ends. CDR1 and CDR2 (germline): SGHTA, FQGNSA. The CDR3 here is CASSSTGRYGEQFF. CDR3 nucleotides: TGTGCCAGCAGCTCCACAGGGAGGTACGGTGAGCAGTTCTTC.

The CDR3 DNA reads TGTGCCAGCAGTTTATCGGGTCTAGCGGGACAAGAGACCCAGTACTTC. Protein product: CASSLSGLAGQETQYF. The V gene is TRBV27, the J gene TRBJ2-5, with 9 nucleotides matching TRBD2. V dropped 0 bases and J dropped 2; count of bases not matched to a gene: 4. The germline V gene has CDR1 MNHEY and CDR2 SMNVEV (reference sequence). The CDR3 covers 16 residues.

CDR3 nucleotide sequence: TGCGCCAGCAGCCAGATCTCCGGGTTCCGAGAGGCTGGGGCCAACGTCCTGACTTTC. This translates into CASSQISGFREAGANVLTF. This chain joins TRBV4-1 and TRBJ2-6; D not resolved. The CDR3 is made up of 19 amino acids. V was pared by 3 bases and J by 2 bases, with 20 bases between. CDR1 is MGHRA and CDR2 is YSYEKL in the germline V gene.

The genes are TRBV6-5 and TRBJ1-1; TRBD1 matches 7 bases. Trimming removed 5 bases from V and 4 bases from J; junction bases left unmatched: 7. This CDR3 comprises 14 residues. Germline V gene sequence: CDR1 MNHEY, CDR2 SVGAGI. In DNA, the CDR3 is TGTGCCAGCAGTGCCTGGGACAGTCCCACTGAAGCTTTCTTT. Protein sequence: CASSAWDSPTEAFF.

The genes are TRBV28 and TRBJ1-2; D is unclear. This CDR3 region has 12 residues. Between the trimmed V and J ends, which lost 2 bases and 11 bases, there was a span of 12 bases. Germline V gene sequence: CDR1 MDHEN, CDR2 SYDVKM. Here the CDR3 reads CASSLKGGLYTF. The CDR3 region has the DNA TGTGCCAGCAGTTTAAAAGGAGGGTTGTACACCTTC.

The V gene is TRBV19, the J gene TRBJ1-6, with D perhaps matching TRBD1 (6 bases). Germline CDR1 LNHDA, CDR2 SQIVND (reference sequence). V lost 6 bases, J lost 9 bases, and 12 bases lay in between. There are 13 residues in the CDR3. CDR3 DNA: TGTGCCAGTAGAGGGGTCAGGGGTTCACCCCTCCACTTT. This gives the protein CASRGVRGSPLHF.

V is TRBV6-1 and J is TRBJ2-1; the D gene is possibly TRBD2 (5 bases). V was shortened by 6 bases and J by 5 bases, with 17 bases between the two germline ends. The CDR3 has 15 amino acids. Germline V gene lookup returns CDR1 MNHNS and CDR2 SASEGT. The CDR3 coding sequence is TGTGCCAGCAGCCCCCGGAGAGGGTCCCACAATGAGCAGTTCTTC. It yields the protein CASSPRRGSHNEQFF.

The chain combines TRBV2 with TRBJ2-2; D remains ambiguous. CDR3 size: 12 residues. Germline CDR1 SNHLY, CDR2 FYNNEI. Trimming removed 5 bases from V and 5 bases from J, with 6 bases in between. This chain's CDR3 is CASSRRTGELFF. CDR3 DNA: TGTGCCAGCAGTCGCAGAACCGGGGAGCTGTTTTTT.

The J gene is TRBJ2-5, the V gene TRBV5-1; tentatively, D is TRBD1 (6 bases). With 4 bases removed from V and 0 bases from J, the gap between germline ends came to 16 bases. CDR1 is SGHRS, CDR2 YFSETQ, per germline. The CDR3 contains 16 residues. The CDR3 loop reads CASSGTPVLYQETQYF. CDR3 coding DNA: TGCGCCAGCAGCGGGACACCCGTTCTGTACCAAGAGACCCAGTACTTC. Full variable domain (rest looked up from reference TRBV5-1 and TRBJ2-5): KAGVTQTPRYLIKTRGQQVTLSCSPISGHRSVSWYQQTPGQGLQFLFEYFSETQRNKGNFPGRFSGRQFSNSRSEMNVSTLELGDSALYLCASSGTPVLYQETQYFGPGTRLLVL.

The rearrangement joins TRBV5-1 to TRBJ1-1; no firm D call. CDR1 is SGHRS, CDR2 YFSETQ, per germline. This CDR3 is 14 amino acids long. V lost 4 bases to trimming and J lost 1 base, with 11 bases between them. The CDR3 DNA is TGCGCCAGCAGCCCCTGGACGGGGAACACTGAAGCTTTCTTT. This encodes CASSPWTGNTEAFF.

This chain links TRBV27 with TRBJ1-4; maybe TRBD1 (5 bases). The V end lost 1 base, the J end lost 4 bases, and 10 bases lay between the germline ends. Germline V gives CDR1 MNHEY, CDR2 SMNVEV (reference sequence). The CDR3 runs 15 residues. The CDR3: CASSLYTGGNEKLFF. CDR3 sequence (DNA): TGTGCCAGCAGTTTATACACGGGGGGTAATGAAAAACTGTTTTTT.

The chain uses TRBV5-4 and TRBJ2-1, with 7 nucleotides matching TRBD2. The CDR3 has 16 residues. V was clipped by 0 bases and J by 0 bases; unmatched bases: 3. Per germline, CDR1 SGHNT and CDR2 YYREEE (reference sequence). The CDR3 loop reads CASSLAGGSSYNEQFF. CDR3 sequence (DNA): TGTGCCAGCAGCTTGGCCGGCGGGAGCTCCTACAATGAGCAGTTCTTC.

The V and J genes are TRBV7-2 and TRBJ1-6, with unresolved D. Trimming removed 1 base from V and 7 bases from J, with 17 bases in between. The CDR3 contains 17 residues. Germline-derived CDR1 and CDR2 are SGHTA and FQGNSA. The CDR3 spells CASSLVSVGRTNSPLHF. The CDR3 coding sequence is TGTGCCAGCAGCTTAGTGTCGGTTGGCAGGACGAATTCACCCCTCCACTTT. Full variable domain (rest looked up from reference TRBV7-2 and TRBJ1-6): GAGVSQSPSNKVTEKGKDVELRCDPISGHTALYWYRQSLGQGLEFLIYFQGNSAPDKSGLPSDRFSAERTGGSVSTLTIQRTQQEDSAVYLCASSLVSVGRTNSPLHFGNGTRLTVT.

The CDR3, as DNA: TGTGCCAGCAGCTCTCAACAGGGGGCAAGAGATACGCAGTATTTT. It specifies CASSSQQGARDTQYF. The chain links TRBV11-2 to TRBJ2-3; TRBD1 matches 9 bases. The germline V gene has CDR1 SGHAT and CDR2 FQNNGV. Unmatched junction bases numbered 7, after V lost 4 bases and J lost 5 bases. CDR3 length: 15 amino acids.

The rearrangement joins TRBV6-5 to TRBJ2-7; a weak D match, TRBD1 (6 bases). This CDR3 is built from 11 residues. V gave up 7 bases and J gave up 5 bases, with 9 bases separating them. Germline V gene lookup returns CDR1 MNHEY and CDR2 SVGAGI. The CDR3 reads CASTGVHEQYF. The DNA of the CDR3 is TGTGCCAGCACAGGGGTGCACGAGCAGTACTTC.

CDR3 nucleotides: TGTGCCAGCAGCTCGGACTTCTGGCCGGCCCTGAACACTGAAGCTTTCTTT. Protein: CASSSDFWPALNTEAFF. This chain links TRBV5-5 with TRBJ1-1; D not certain. The germline V gene encodes CDR1 SGHKS and CDR2 YYEKEE (reference sequence). V gave up 3 bases and J gave up 0 bases, with 18 bases separating them. The CDR3 is 17 residues long.

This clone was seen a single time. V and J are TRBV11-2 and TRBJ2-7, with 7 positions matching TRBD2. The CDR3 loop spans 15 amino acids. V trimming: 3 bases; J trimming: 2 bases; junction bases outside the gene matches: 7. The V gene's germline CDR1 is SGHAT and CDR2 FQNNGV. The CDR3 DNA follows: TGTGCCAGCAGCTTTTCCAACGCGGGGGCCTACGAGCAGTACTTC. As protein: CASSFSNAGAYEQYF. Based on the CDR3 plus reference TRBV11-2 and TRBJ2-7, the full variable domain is EAGVAQSPRYKIIEKRQSVAFWCNPISGHATLYWYQQILGQGPKLLIQFQNNGVVDDSQLPKDRFSAERLKGVDSTLKIQPAKLEDSAVYLCASSFSNAGAYEQYFGPGTRLTVT.